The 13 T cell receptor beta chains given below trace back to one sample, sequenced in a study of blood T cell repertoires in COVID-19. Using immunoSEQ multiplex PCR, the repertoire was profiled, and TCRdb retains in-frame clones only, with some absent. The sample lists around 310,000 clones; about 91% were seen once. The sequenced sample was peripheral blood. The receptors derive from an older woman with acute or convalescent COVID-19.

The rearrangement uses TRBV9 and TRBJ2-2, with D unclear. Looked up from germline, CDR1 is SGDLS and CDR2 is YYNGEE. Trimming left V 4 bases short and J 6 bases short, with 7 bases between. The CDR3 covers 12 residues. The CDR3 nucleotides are TGTGCCAGCAGCTCTCCCCCCGGGGAGCTGTTTTTT. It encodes CASSSPPGELFF.

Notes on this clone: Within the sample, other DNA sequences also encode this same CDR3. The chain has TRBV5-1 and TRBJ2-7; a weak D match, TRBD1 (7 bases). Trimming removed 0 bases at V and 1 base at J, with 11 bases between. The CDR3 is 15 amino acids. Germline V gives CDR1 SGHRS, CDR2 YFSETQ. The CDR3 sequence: CASSLVAGGSYEQYF. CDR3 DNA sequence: TGCGCCAGCAGCTTGGTCGCAGGGGGGTCCTACGAGCAGTACTTC. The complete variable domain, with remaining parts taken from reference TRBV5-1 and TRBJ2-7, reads KAGVTQTPRYLIKTRGQQVTLSCSPISGHRSVSWYQQTPGQGLQFLFEYFSETQRNKGNFPGRFSGRQFSNSRSEMNVSTLELGDSALYLCASSLVAGGSYEQYFGPGTRLTVT.

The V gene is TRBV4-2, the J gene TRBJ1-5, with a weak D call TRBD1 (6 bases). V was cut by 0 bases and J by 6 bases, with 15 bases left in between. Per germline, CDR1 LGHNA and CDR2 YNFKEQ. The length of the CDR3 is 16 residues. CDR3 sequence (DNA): TGTGCCAGCAGCCAAGATGGGGGGGCAGGGCTTCAGCCCCAGCATTTT. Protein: CASSQDGGAGLQPQHF.

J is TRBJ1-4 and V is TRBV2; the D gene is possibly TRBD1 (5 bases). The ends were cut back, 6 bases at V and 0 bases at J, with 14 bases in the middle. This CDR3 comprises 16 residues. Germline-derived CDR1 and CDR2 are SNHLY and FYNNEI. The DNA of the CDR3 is TGTGCCAGCAGGGGGCTAAGAGAAGCAACTAATGAAAAACTGTTTTTT. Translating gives CASRGLREATNEKLFF.

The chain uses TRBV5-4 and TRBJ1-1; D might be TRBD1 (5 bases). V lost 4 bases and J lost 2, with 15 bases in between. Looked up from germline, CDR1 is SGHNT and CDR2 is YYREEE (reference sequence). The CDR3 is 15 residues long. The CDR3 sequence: CASSVGGAPNTEAFF. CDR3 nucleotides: TGTGCCAGCAGCGTAGGCGGGGCCCCCAACACTGAAGCTTTCTTT.

Here the CDR3 DNA reads TGTGCCAGCAGCTTACCAAGAGCTAGCACAGATACGCAGTATTTT. It codes for CASSLPRASTDTQYF. The gene calls are TRBV7-9 and TRBJ2-3; D ambiguous. V shed 2 bases and J shed 0 bases, with 9 bases lying between them. The germline CDR1 and CDR2 sequences are SEHNR and FQNEAQ (reference sequence). The CDR3 has 15 amino acids.

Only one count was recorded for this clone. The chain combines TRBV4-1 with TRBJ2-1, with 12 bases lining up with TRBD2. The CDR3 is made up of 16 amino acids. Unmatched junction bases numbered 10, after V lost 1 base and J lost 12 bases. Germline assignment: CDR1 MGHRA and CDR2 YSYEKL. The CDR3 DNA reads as TGCGCCAGCAGCCAAGTTCCTAGCGGGGGGGTCCTCGGGCAGTTCTTC. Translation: CASSQVPSGGVLGQFF.

CDR3 in amino acids: CASRPSGSDSGELFF. CDR3 in DNA: TGTGCCAGCAGGCCAAGCGGGAGCGACAGCGGGGAGCTGTTTTTT. The rearrangement uses TRBV9 and TRBJ2-2, with 8 positions matching TRBD2. CDR1 is SGDLS and CDR2 is YYNGEE in the germline V gene. V lost 5 bases to trimming and J lost 7 bases; unmatched junction nucleotides: 10. The CDR3 totals 15 residues. Using reference TRBV9 and TRBJ2-2 for the parts outside the CDR3, the full variable domain is DSGVTQTPKHLITATGQRVTLRCSPRSGDLSVYWYQQSLDQGLQFLIQYYNGEERAKGNILERFSAQQFPDLHSELNLSSLELGDSALYFCASRPSGSDSGELFFGEGSRLTVL.

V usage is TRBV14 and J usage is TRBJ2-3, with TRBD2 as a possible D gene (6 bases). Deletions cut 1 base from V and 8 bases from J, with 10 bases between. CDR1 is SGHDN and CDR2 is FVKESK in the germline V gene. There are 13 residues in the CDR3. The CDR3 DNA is TGTGCCAGCAGCCAAGGCGGGGCAGGTACGCAGTATTTT. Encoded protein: CASSQGGAGTQYF. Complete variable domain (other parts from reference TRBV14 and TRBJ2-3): EAGVTQFPSHSVIEKGQTVTLRCDPISGHDNLYWYRRVMGKEIKFLLHFVKESKQDESGMPNNRFLAERTGGTYSTLKVQPAELEDSGVYFCASSQGGAGTQYFGPGTRLTVL.

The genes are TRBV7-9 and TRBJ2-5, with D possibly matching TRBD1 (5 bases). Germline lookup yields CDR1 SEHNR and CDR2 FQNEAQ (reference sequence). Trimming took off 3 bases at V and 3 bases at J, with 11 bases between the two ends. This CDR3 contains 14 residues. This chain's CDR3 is CASSLGLVEETQYF. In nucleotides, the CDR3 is TGTGCCAGCAGCTTGGGGCTAGTAGAAGAGACCCAGTACTTC.

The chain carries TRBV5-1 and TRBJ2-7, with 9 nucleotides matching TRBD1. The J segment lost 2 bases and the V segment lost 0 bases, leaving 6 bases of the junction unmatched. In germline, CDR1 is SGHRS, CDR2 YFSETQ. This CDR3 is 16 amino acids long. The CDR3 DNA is TGCGCCAGCAGCTTGGATGGGACAGGGACACCCTACGAGCAGTACTTC. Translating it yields CASSLDGTGTPYEQYF. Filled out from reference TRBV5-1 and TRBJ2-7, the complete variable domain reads KAGVTQTPRYLIKTRGQQVTLSCSPISGHRSVSWYQQTPGQGLQFLFEYFSETQRNKGNFPGRFSGRQFSNSRSEMNVSTLELGDSALYLCASSLDGTGTPYEQYFGPGTRLTVT.

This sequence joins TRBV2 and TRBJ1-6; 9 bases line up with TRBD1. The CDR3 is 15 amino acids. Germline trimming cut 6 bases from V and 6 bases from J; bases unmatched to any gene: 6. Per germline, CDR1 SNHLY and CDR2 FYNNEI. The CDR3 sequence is CASRAQGARNSPLHF. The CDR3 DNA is TGTGCCAGCAGAGCACAGGGGGCTCGTAATTCACCCCTCCACTTT.

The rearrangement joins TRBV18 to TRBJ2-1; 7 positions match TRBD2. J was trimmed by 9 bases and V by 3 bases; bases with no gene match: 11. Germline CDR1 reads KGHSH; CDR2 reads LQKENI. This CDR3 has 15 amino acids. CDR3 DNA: TGTGCCAGCTCACCCGGGACTCACCCGGGGGGTGAGCAGTTCTTC. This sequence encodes CASSPGTHPGGEQFF.